The entry that follows covers one T cell receptor beta chain sequence. Across under 25 US areas, participants ranged in age from about 18 to 100 years. The V gene's germline CDR1 is KGHDR and CDR2 SFDVKD. V lost 7 bases, J lost 5 bases, and 8 bases lay in between. CDR3 length: 11 amino acids. The data are from a study of blood T cell repertoires in COVID-19. Profiled with immunoSEQ multiplex PCR; TCRdb holds only in-frame clones, not every one. The table lists fewer than 500,000 clones, over 75% of them singletons. Sequences were obtained from PBMCs or T cells enriched from blood (not recorded which). The origin of this receptor is a woman in her 30s with acute COVID-19. The chain carries TRBV24-1 and TRBJ2-7; no clear D gene. The CDR3 reads CATSFSNEQYF. CDR3 bases: TGTGCCACCAGCTTCTCTAACGAGCAGTACTTC.